This TCR beta chain derives from a study of CD8 T cells in ankylosing spondylitis. The CDR3 is 13 residues long. Trimming took 8 bases from V and 10 from J; bases not matched to a gene: 10. Study-wide points: Those disease-linked clones were CD8+; they were also relatively rare in peripheral blood. Significant enrichment of disease-linked clones was reported in matched ankylosing spondylitis synovial fluid. Ankylosing spondylitis blood appeared to carry a characteristic TCR beta motif of several highly homologous variants. There were earlier reports of some motif variants in reactive arthritis synovial fluid and blood.

MiXCR was run by TCRdb on the 5' RACE reads, yielding one entry per CDR3 protein. The sample lists around 220,000 distinct CDR3 sequences; 15% to 20% were seen once. This clonotype was picked up a small number of times. Its target is unknown. Specimen: blood, either unsorted or a sorted T cell fraction (not recorded which). The rearrangement links TRBV12-3 or TRBV12-4 to TRBJ1-2; 10 bases fit TRBD1. The TCR sequence derives from a male donor with ankylosing spondylitis. CDR3 bases: TGTGCCAGCGATTCGGGACAGGGGATGGACTACACCTTC. Its translation: CASDSGQGMDYTF.